What follows are 21 T cell receptor beta chains derived from one specimen sequenced in a study of T cell changes during pregnancy in multiple sclerosis. Produced via immunoSEQ multiplex PCR; TCRdb's table is partial and in-frame only. The sample comprises roughly 36,000 clones, about nine tenths of which are singletons, and approximately 6.1% rests with the top ten. Material: CD8+ T cells from peripheral blood mononuclear cells, obtained in the second trimester of pregnancy. The source is a female donor with multiple sclerosis, enrolled in a pregnancy study.

The chain joins TRBV19 to TRBJ1-5; D call uncertain. In germline, CDR1 is LNHDA, CDR2 SQIVND (reference sequence). V gave up 3 bases and J gave up 6 bases, with 9 bases separating them. The CDR3 totals 13 residues. The CDR3 region is CASSISAGQPQHF. For the CDR3, the DNA is TGTGCCAGTAGTATTTCTGCGGGTCAGCCCCAGCATTTT. Supplemented by reference TRBV19 and TRBJ1-5, the full variable domain reads DGGITQSPKYLFRKEGQNVTLSCEQNLNHDAMYWYRQDPGQGLRLIYYSQIVNDFQKGDIAEGYSVSREKKESFPLTVTSAQKNPTAFYLCASSISAGQPQHFGDGTRLSIL.

This clone has just one count. The rearrangement uses TRBV5-5 and TRBJ2-1; D is undetermined. Looked up from germline, CDR1 is SGHKS and CDR2 is YYEKEE (reference sequence). Trimming left V 2 bases short and J 0 bases short, with 9 bases between. The CDR3 sequence is 15 residues long. The CDR3 nucleotides read TGTGCCAGCAGCTTTTGGTCCGGCTCCTACAATGAGCAGTTCTTC. It specifies CASSFWSGSYNEQFF. Drawing the rest from reference TRBV5-5 and TRBJ2-1, the complete variable domain is DAGVTQSPTHLIKTRGQQVTLRCSPISGHKSVSWYQQVLGQGPQFIFQYYEKEERGRGNFPDRFSARQFPNYSSELNVNALLLGDSALYLCASSFWSGSYNEQFFGPGTRLTVL.

The gene calls are TRBV27 and TRBJ2-1, with D possibly matching TRBD2 (5 bases). Germline V gives CDR1 MNHEY, CDR2 SMNVEV (reference sequence). The V end was cut by 4 bases, the J end by 8 bases, with 6 bases between. This CDR3 has 11 amino acids. Here the CDR3 DNA reads TGTGCCAGCAGTTGGAGGTATGAGCAGTTCTTC. This codes for CASSWRYEQFF.

The chain combines TRBV7-9 with TRBJ1-1; D is unclear. V lost 1 base and J lost 0, with 18 bases in between. Per germline, CDR1 SEHNR and CDR2 FQNEAQ (reference sequence). The CDR3 contains 18 residues. The CDR3 reads CASSLVRFQSGMNTEAFF. In DNA, the CDR3 is TGTGCCAGCAGCTTAGTGAGGTTTCAGAGCGGCATGAACACTGAAGCTTTCTTT.

This clone was seen once. The V gene is TRBV13, the J gene TRBJ1-2; 8 bases match TRBD1. CDR1 and CDR2 (germline): PRHDT, FYEKMQ (reference sequence). The V and J ends lost 0 bases and 4 bases, in that order; junction bases with no gene match: 7. This CDR3 contains 16 residues. CDR3 in amino acids: CASSLGAGGAIYGYTF. CDR3 nucleotide sequence: TGTGCCAGCAGCTTAGGGGCAGGGGGCGCCATCTATGGCTACACCTTC.

J is TRBJ2-3 and V is TRBV10-2, with 7 bases matching TRBD2. Germline V gene data show CDR1 as WSHSY and CDR2 as SAAADI. The CDR3 spans 16 residues. Trimming cost V 0 bases and J 3 bases; bases outside gene matches: 6. For the CDR3, the DNA is TGCGCCAGCAGTGAGTCACGCGGGAGAACAACAGATACGCAGTATTTT. Translated, it gives CASSESRGRTTDTQYF.

This chain uses TRBV6-6 with TRBJ2-1, with TRBD1 matching 7 bases. CDR1 is MNHNY, CDR2 SVGAGI, per germline (reference sequence). Trimming took 6 bases from V and 6 from J; bases not matched to a gene: 8. The CDR3 consists of 14 residues. The CDR3 protein is CASRSTGVSNEQFF. The CDR3, as DNA: TGTGCCAGCAGGTCCACAGGGGTCTCCAATGAGCAGTTCTTC.

CDR3 sequence reads: CASSQEAGVGGYGYTF. The CDR3 DNA reads TGTGCCAGCAGCCAAGAGGCCGGGGTAGGAGGCTATGGCTACACCTTC. The rearrangement joins TRBV4-2 to TRBJ1-2; no clear D. The V end lost 0 bases, the J end lost 4 bases, and 15 bases lay between the germline ends. The CDR3 spans 16 residues. CDR1 LGHNA and CDR2 YNFKEQ come from the germline V gene.

The chain is built from TRBV29-1 and TRBJ2-2; possible D gene TRBD2, 5 bases. CDR3 length equals 13 residues. V was clipped by 5 bases and J by 2 bases, with 9 bases between them. Germline loops: CDR1 SQVTM, CDR2 ANQGSEA. CDR3 sequence: CSVIGVNTGELFF. The CDR3 DNA reads as TGCAGCGTTATCGGGGTCAACACCGGGGAGCTGTTTTTT.

The chain joins TRBV5-5 to TRBJ2-1; D is undetermined. The V and J ends lost 1 base and 3 bases respectively, with 5 bases between them. Looked up from germline, CDR1 is SGHKS and CDR2 is YYEKEE (reference sequence). This CDR3 has 13 amino acids. The CDR3 coding sequence is TGTGCCAGCAGCTTGTACAGCTACAATGAGCAGTTCTTC. Amino acids: CASSLYSYNEQFF. Filled out from reference TRBV5-5 and TRBJ2-1, the complete variable domain reads DAGVTQSPTHLIKTRGQQVTLRCSPISGHKSVSWYQQVLGQGPQFIFQYYEKEERGRGNFPDRFSARQFPNYSSELNVNALLLGDSALYLCASSLYSYNEQFFGPGTRLTVL.

The CDR3 nucleotides read TGCGCCAGCAGCCAACCTCCGCAGGGGGCGAGCGGGCGGGATGGCTACACCTTC. Protein product: CASSQPPQGASGRDGYTF. The chain has TRBV4-1 and TRBJ1-2; 8 positions agree with TRBD1. There are 18 residues in the CDR3. With 2 bases clipped from V and 6 bases from J, the junction kept 17 bases outside the gene matches. From germline, CDR1 is MGHRA and CDR2 YSYEKL.

The genes are TRBV30 and TRBJ1-5; D may be TRBD1 (5 bases). V was pared by 1 base and J by 0 bases, with 13 bases between. The CDR3 extends over 16 amino acids. CDR1 is GTSNPN and CDR2 is SVGIG in the germline V gene (reference sequence). DNA for the CDR3: TGTGCCTGGAGTGATACCGGGACTTATAGCAATCAGCCCCAGCATTTT. Residues: CAWSDTGTYSNQPQHF.

The chain employs TRBV6-5 and TRBJ1-1, with D unresolved. Trimming pared 4 bases from V and 6 bases from J, leaving 6 bases between. Germline lookup yields CDR1 MNHEY and CDR2 SVGAGI. The CDR3 runs to 11 residues. Here the CDR3 DNA reads TGTGCCAGCAGTTTGGGCCCTGAAGCTTTCTTT. It yields the protein CASSLGPEAFF.

The rearrangement joins TRBV18 to TRBJ2-1; the D gene is possibly TRBD2 (6 bases). V shed 3 bases and J shed 1 base, with 13 bases lying between them. The CDR3 runs 16 residues. Germline assignment: CDR1 KGHSH and CDR2 LQKENI. The CDR3 bases are TGTGCCAGCTCACCGATCGGCGGGAATTCCTACAATGAGCAGTTCTTC. Translation: CASSPIGGNSYNEQFF. Full variable domain (rest looked up from reference TRBV18 and TRBJ2-1): NAGVMQNPRHLVRRRGQEARLRCSPMKGHSHVYWYRQLPEEGLKFMVYLQKENIIDESGMPKERFSAEFPKEGPSILRIQQVVRGDSAAYFCASSPIGGNSYNEQFFGPGTRLTVL.

This chain uses TRBV9 with TRBJ2-1; D is perhaps TRBD1 (6 bases). Trimming shortened V by 4 bases and J by 0 bases, and 17 bases separated the two germline ends. This CDR3 region has 17 residues. Germline lookup yields CDR1 SGDLS and CDR2 YYNGEE. As DNA, the CDR3 is TGTGCCAGCAGCCCCTGGGACAACCCGAGCTCCTACAATGAGCAGTTCTTC. This encodes CASSPWDNPSSYNEQFF.

This clone was detected once. The CDR3 loop reads CASQGGSRVTEAFF. The DNA for the CDR3 is TGCGCCAGCCAGGGGGGTAGTAGGGTCACTGAAGCTTTCTTT. The rearrangement joins TRBV10-2 to TRBJ1-1, with TRBD1 matching 7 bases. Germline V gives CDR1 WSHSY, CDR2 SAAADI. The CDR3 runs 14 residues. V shed 8 bases, J shed 4 bases, and the junction held 10 bases outside the gene matches.

The chain combines TRBV30 with TRBJ1-3; TRBD1 matches 8 bases. With V trimmed by 8 bases and J by 4 bases, 4 bases remained unmatched. Germline-derived CDR1 and CDR2 are GTSNPN and SVGIG (reference sequence). This CDR3 spans 12 amino acids. The CDR3 protein is CATGQVGNTIYF. The CDR3 nucleotides are TGTGCCACGGGACAGGTCGGAAACACCATATATTTT.

J is TRBJ2-3 and V is TRBV11-2; D ambiguous. Between the trimmed V and J ends, which lost 5 bases and 1 base, there was a span of 4 bases. The germline V gene has CDR1 SGHAT and CDR2 FQNNGV. This CDR3 is built from 12 residues. CDR3 sequence (DNA): TGTGCCAGCAGCCTCGGCACAGATACGCAGTATTTT. As protein: CASSLGTDTQYF.

This clone showed up just once. The V and J genes are TRBV2 and TRBJ1-1; 8 nucleotides align to TRBD1. Germline values: CDR1 SNHLY, CDR2 FYNNEI. J lost 3 bases, V lost 6 bases, and 6 bases had no gene match. The CDR3 is made up of 14 amino acids. CDR3 nucleotide sequence: TGTGCCAGCAGGACCGGACAGGGTTACACTGAAGCTTTCTTT. It codes for CASRTGQGYTEAFF.

V is TRBV19 and J is TRBJ1-2, with 9 nucleotides matching TRBD1. The trim removed 6 bases at V and 3 bases at J, leaving 11 bases unmatched. Per germline, CDR1 LNHDA and CDR2 SQIVND (reference sequence). The CDR3 has 16 amino acids. DNA of the CDR3: TGTGCCAGTAGGGGACAGGGCCTAACATCATACTATGGCTACACCTTC. Protein: CASRGQGLTSYYGYTF.

The chain has TRBV9 and TRBJ2-1, with TRBD2 identical over 8 bases. CDR1 SGDLS and CDR2 YYNGEE come from the germline V gene. The J segment lost 7 bases and the V segment lost 4 bases, leaving 13 bases of the junction unmatched. The CDR3 has 16 amino acids. CDR3 region: CASSTGGAIWGNEQFF. The CDR3 DNA reads TGTGCCAGCAGCACGGGGGGGGCCATCTGGGGAAATGAGCAGTTCTTC.